A selection of T cell receptor beta chains follows, all from one sample in a study of blood T cell repertoires in COVID-19. Clones were read by immunoSEQ multiplex PCR, and TCRdb kept only the in-frame ones, dropping some. The sample gives about 270,000 clones, around 85% of which show up once; approximately 9% is in the top ten. The material sequenced was PBMCs or T cells enriched from blood (not recorded which). These receptor sequences come from a woman between 45 and 65 years old with acute COVID-19. The CDR3 runs from the conserved cysteine through the conserved F or W.

>-|TRBV20-1
CSASRGGTGELFF
>TRBJ1-2|TRBV7-2
CASSLRQGAPGYTF
>TRBJ1-2|TRBV27
CASRVPGQSYGYTF
>TRBJ1-3|TRBV9
CASSEKQGSGNTIYF
>TRBJ1-2|TRBV5-1
CASSSRHVDLYGYTF
>TRBJ1-1|TRBV19
CASSMGGANLRTEAFF
>TRBJ2-1|TRBV4-3
CASSQERSAYNEQFF
>TRBJ2-7|TRBV6-1
CASSEYDSTYEQYF
>TRBJ1-4|TRBV6-5
CASKKRLATNEKLFF
>TRBJ2-3|TRBV6-5
CASSRLAGVVDTQYF
>TRBJ1-2|TRBV29-1
CSVDRGGNYGYTF
>TRBJ2-6|TRBV18
CASSPPYAGANVLTF
>TRBJ1-1|TRBV6-6
CAIDVSLFSTAGEAFF
>TRBJ1-1|TRBV19
CASSVIGVGTEAFF
>TRBJ1-2|TRBV12-3/TRBV12-4
CASSATGYYGYTF
>TRBJ1-4|TRBV4-1
CASSQGGGGNEKLFF
>TRBJ1-5|TRBV7-9
CASSLGSGTGGAVNQPQHF
>TRBJ1-1|TRBV7-9
CASSLISTEAFF
>TRBJ1-2|TRBV7-2
CASSLGQGILEANYGYTF
>TRBJ1-4|TRBV4-1
CASSQGAGREKLFF
>TRBJ1-1|TRBV9
CASSQGANTEAFF
>TRBJ2-7|TRBV19
CASSSKRGPIYEQYF
>TRBJ2-1|TRBV11-2
CASSPRHYNEQFF
>TRBJ2-7|TRBV6-1
CASRYSGGLKDEQYF
>TRBJ2-5|TRBV19
CASSWGQGVQETQYF
>TRBJ2-1|TRBV5-8
CASSLRLAGGNEQFF
>TRBJ1-4|TRBV20-1
CSASPLSGATNEKLFF
>TRBJ1-3|TRBV7-2
CASSSSVNTIYF
>TRBJ1-6|TRBV19
CASRSDSYNSPLHF
>TRBJ1-6|TRBV30
CAWSLLGPQGSSYNSPLHF
>TRBJ1-1|TRBV18
CASSLETGMDEAFF
>TRBJ1-5|TRBV6-5
CATRWGEGNQPQHF
>TRBJ2-1|TRBV7-2
CASSLLFAGLAGGNEQFF
>TRBJ1-2|TRBV9
CASSAGQGFSGYTF
>TRBJ1-2|TRBV11-2
CASSLGLDIAYGYTF
>TRBJ2-5|TRBV30
CAWSVRGRGEETQYF
>TRBJ2-7|TRBV4-1
CASGGTGDPYEQYF
>TRBJ2-7|TRBV7-9
CASSLIAAEQYF
>TRBJ1-1|TRBV5-1
CASSGGKGQGRAFF
>TRBJ1-4|TRBV7-2
CASSSTRTGNKLFF
>TRBJ1-2|TRBV19
CASSMRQGGDGYTF
>TRBJ1-2|TRBV30
CAWRQDYGYTF
>TRBJ1-2|TRBV5-1
CASSPDRVNGYTF
>TRBJ2-7|TRBV5-1
CASSLTQGSYEQYF
>TRBJ1-2|TRBV25-1
CASSVGLNYGYTF
>TRBJ2-4|TRBV19
CASSVPGQGASKNIQYF
>TRBJ1-6|TRBV10-3
CAISESGSSYNSPLHF
>TRBJ1-5|TRBV19
CASSTRGPRNQPQHF
>TRBJ1-4|TRBV6-5
CASSLGGAGNEKLFF
>TRBJ1-1|TRBV12-3/TRBV12-4
CASSLRGRTEAFF
>TRBJ1-1|TRBV6-1
CASSAPSQGAGTEAFF
>TRBJ1-2|TRBV5-6
CASSLVGGGYGYTF